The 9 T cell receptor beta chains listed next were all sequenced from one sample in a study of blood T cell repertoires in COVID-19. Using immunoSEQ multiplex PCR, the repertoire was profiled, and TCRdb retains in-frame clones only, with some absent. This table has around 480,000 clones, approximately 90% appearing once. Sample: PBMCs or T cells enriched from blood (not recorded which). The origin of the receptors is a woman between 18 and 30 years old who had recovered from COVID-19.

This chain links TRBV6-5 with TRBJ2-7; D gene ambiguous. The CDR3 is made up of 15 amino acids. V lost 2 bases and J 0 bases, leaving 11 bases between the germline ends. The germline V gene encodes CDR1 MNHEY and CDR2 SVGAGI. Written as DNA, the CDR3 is TGTGCCAGCAGTTACGGCATTCCATCCTCCTACGAGCAGTACTTC. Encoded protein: CASSYGIPSSYEQYF.

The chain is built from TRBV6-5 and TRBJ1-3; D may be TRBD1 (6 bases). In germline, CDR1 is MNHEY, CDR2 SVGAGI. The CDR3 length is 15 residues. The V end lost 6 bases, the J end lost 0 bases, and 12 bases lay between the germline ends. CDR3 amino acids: CASRVDRNSGNTIYF. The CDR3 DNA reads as TGTGCCAGCAGAGTCGACAGGAACTCTGGAAACACCATATATTTT.

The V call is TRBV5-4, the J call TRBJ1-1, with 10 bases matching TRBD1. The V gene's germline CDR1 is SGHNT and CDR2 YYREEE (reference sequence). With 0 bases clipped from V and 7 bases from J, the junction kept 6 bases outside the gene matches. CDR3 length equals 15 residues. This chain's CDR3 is CASSLGGTGANEAFF. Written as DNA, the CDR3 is TGTGCCAGCAGCTTGGGCGGGACAGGGGCGAATGAAGCTTTCTTT.

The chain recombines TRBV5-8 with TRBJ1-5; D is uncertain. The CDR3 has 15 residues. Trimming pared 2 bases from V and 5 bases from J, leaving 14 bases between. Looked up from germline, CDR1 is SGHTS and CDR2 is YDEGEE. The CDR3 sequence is CASSFNQASYQPQHF. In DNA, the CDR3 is TGTGCCAGCAGCTTCAACCAGGCGAGCTATCAGCCCCAGCATTTT.

This chain's CDR3 is CASSKGQNHQPQHF. In nucleotides, the CDR3 is TGTGCCAGCAGCAAGGGACAGAACCATCAGCCCCAGCATTTT. The chain uses TRBV21-1 and TRBJ1-5; the table names TRBD1, a call not compared with the DNA. TRBV21-1 is an annotated pseudogene. The CDR3 spans 14 residues.

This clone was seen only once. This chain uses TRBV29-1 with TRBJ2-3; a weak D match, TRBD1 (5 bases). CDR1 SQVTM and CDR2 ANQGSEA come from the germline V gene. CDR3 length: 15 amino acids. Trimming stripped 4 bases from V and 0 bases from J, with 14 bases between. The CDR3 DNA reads TGCAGCGTTGCCCCTAGGGGCGCTAGCACAGATACGCAGTATTTT. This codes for CSVAPRGASTDTQYF.

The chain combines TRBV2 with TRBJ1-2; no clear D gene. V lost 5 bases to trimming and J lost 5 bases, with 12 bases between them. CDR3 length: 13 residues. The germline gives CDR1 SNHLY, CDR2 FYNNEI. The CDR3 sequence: CASSLRPEYGYTF. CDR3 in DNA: TGTGCCAGCAGTCTCCGACCGGAGTATGGCTACACCTTC.

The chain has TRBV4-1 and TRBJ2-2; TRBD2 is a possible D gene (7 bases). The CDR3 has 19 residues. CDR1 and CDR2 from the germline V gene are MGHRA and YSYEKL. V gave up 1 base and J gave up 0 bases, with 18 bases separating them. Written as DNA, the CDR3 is TGCGCCAGCAGCCAAGGGGACGGGGGGCGCCGAGCGAACACCGGGGAGCTGTTTTTT. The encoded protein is CASSQGDGGRRANTGELFF.

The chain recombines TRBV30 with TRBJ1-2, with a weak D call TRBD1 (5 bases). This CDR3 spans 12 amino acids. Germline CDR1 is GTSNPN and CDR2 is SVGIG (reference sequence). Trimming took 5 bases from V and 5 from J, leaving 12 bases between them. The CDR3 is CAWGFQGYGYTF. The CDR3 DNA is TGTGCCTGGGGCTTTCAGGGTTATGGCTACACCTTC.